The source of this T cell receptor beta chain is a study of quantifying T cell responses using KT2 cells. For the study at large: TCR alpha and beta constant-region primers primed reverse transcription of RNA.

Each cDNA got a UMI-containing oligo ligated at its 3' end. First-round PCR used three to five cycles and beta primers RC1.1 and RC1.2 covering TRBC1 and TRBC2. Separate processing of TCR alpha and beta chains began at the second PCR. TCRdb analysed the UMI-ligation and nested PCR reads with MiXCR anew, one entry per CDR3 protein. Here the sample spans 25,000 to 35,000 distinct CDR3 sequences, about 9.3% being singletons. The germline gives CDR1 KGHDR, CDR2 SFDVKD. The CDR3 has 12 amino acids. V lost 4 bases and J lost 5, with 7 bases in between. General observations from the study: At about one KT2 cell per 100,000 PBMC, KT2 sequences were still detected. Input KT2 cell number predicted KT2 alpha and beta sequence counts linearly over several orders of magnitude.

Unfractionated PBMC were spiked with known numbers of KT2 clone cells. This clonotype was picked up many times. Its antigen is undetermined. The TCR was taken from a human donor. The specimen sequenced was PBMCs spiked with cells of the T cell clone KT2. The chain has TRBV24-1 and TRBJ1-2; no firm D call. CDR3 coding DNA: TGTGCCACCAGTGACCCCGGATATGGCTACACCTTC. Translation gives CATSDPGYGYTF.